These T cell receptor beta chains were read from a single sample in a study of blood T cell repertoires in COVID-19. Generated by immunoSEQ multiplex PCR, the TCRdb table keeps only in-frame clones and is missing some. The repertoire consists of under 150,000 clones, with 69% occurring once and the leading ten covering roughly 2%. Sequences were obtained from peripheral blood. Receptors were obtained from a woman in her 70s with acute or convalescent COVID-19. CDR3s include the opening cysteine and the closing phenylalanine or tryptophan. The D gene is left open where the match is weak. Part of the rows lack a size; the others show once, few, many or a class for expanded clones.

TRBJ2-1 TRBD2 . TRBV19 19 TGTGCCAGTAGTATCCCGGGACTAGCGGGCCCGAGCTCCTACAATGAGCAGTTCTTC CASSIPGLAGPSSYNEQFF
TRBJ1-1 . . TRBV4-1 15 TGCGCCAGCAGCTCCCGCGGGAGGTCGAACACTGAAGCTTTCTTT CASSSRGRSNTEAFF
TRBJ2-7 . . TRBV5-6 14 TGTGCCAGCAGCTTTTACAAAGGAGCCTACGAGCAGTACTTC CASSFYKGAYEQYF
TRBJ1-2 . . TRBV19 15 TGTGCCAGTAGTAACCCCCCCCGGGGGGACTATGGCTACACCTTC CASSNPPRGDYGYTF
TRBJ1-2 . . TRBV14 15 TGTGCCAGCAGCCAAGACCTGGGGCCTTACTATGGCTACACCTTC CASSQDLGPYYGYTF
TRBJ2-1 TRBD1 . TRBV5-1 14 TGCGCCAGTTTTCCAGGGGGCTCCTACAATGAGCAGTTCTTC CASFPGGSYNEQFF
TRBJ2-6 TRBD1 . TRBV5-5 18 TGTGCCAGCAGCCGGACAGGGGCCGCCCATGAAGGGGCCAACGTCCTGACTTTC CASSRTGAAHEGANVLTF
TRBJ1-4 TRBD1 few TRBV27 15 TGTGCCAGCAGAAAACAGGGGGCGTGGGGTGAAAAACTGTTTTTT CASRKQGAWGEKLFF
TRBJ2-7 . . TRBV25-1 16 TGTGCCAGCAGCGGGGAGTCCCAGGCGCTCTCCTACGAGCAGTACTTC CASSGESQALSYEQYF
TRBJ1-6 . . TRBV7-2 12 TGTGCCAGCAGCTCAGTTTTTTCACCCCTCCACTTT CASSSVFSPLHF
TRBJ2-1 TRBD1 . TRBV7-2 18 TGTGCCAGCAGCACCCGACAGGGAACCTTAATTTCCTACAATGAGCAGTTCTTC CASSTRQGTLISYNEQFF
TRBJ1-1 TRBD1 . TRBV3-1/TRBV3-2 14 TGTGCCAGCAGCCCTACGGACAGGGACACTGAAGCTTTCTTT CASSPTDRDTEAFF
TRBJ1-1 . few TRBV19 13 TGTGCCAGTAGTACCCAGCGGAACACTGAAGCTTTCTTT CASSTQRNTEAFF
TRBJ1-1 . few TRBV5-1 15 TGCGCCAGCAGCTTGGGTCAGGGGCTAGGCACTGAAGCTTTCTTT CASSLGQGLGTEAFF
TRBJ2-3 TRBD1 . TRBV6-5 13 TGTGCCAGCAGTCTACAGGGGGCAGATACGCAGTATTTT CASSLQGADTQYF
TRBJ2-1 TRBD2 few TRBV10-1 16 TGCGCCAGCAGTGAGTCGAGACTAGCGGGGGGGAATGAGCAGTTCTTC CASSESRLAGGNEQFF
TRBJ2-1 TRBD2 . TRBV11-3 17 TGTGCCAGCAGCCCGATGGCGGGGGATTTCTCCTACAATGAGCAGTTCTTC CASSPMAGDFSYNEQFF
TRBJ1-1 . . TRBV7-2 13 TGTGCCAGCAGCTTAACCCCGAGGACTGAAGCTTTCTTT CASSLTPRTEAFF
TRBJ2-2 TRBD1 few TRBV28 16 TGTGCCAGCAGTGATCGGGACAGCCTGAACACCGGGGAGCTGTTTTTT CASSDRDSLNTGELFF
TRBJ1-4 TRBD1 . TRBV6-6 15 TGTGCCAGCAGTTCCCAGGACAGGGCGTATGAAAAACTGTTTTTT CASSSQDRAYEKLFF
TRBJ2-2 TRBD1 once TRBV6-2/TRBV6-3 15 TGTGCCAGCAGTCGCTCGACAGGGGGCTACGGGGAGCTGTTTTTT CASSRSTGGYGELFF
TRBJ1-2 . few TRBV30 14 TGTGCCTGGATGGATACTGGCAGGGGCTATGGCTACACCTTC CAWMDTGRGYGYTF
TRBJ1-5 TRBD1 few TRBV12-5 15 TGTGCTAGTGCCCTCGGGACAGGGGGCTACCAGCCCCAGCATTTT CASALGTGGYQPQHF
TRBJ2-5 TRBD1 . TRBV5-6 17 TGTGCCAGCAGCCAAAAAACCGGGACAGGGTCTGGTAGGACCCAGTACTTC CASSQKTGTGSGRTQYF
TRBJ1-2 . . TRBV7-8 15 TGTGCCAGCAGCCCCCAACGGGGGGCGACCTATGGCTACACCTTC CASSPQRGATYGYTF
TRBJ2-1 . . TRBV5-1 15 TGCGCCAGCAGCCGTCCGGGACAAATGTACAATGAGCAGTTCTTC CASSRPGQMYNEQFF
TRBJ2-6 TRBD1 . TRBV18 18 TGTGCCAGCTCACCAAGGGGACAGGGAACCACTGGGGCCAACGTCCTGACTTTC CASSPRGQGTTGANVLTF
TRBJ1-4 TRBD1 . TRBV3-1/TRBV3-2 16 TGTGCCAGCAGCCACCCCCAGGGGGCAACTAATGAAAAACTGTTTTTT CASSHPQGATNEKLFF
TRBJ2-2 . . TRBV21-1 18 TGTGCCAGCAGCAAAGCGCTGTACAGGGTAAGGGAAACCGGGGAGCTGTTTTTT CASSKALYRVRETGELFF